This T cell receptor (beta chain) was observed in a study of shared clonotypes between healthy human individuals. Trimming removed 2 bases from V and 0 bases from J, with 8 bases in between. CDR1 is LNHDA, CDR2 SQIVND, per germline (reference sequence). This CDR3 has 15 residues. Here immunoSEQ multiplex PCR was the method, and the copy in TCRdb shows in-frame clones only, minus some. The sample lists 1 million to 1.3 million clones, about 84% occurring once. Points on this clone: In the same sample, other DNA sequences code for this CDR3.

The sample was memory CD4+ T cells from PBMCs. Described subset: CD45RA-negative fraction. The receptor's source is a man aged 18 to 30 in good health. Some clones in this sample may be carry-over from other donors' samples. The chain is built from TRBV19 and TRBJ1-5, with D unclear. The CDR3 loop is CASSILLGSNQPQHF. CDR3 DNA: TGTGCCAGTAGTATACTCTTGGGTAGCAATCAGCCCCAGCATTTT.